Listed below are T cell receptor beta chains from one sample, sequenced in a study of blood T cell repertoires in COVID-19. The table came from immunoSEQ multiplex PCR; TCRdb's copy has only in-frame clones and leaves some out. The sample records about 240,000 clones, about four fifths being singletons. The sample comprised peripheral blood. These TCRs come from a woman aged 18-30 years with acute or convalescent COVID-19. CDR3s include the opening cysteine and the closing phenylalanine or tryptophan. D genes are given only for firm matches. Size tells how often a clone was seen (once, few, many) or the class of an expanded clone, and some rows leave it out.

clone_size | j_call | d_call | v_call | cdr3_aa | cdr3_nt
once | TRBJ2-7 | NA | TRBV14 | CASRRDGSYEQYF | TGTGCCAGCAGGAGGGATGGTTCCTACGAGCAGTACTTC
NA | TRBJ2-1 | TRBD2 | TRBV18 | CASSPSGVTNEQFF | TGTGCCAGCTCACCTAGCGGGGTAACCAATGAGCAGTTCTTC
NA | TRBJ1-2 | NA | TRBV4-3 | CASSQDRSGYGYTF | TGCGCCAGCAGCCAAGATCGTAGCGGTTATGGCTACACCTTC
NA | TRBJ2-1 | TRBD1 | TRBV5-6 | CASSWGQSNEQFF | TGTGCCAGCAGCTGGGGACAGTCAAACGAGCAGTTCTTC
NA | TRBJ2-1 | NA | TRBV7-2 | CASSSGTASYNEQFF | TGTGCCAGCAGCTCCGGGACTGCCTCCTACAATGAGCAGTTCTTC
NA | TRBJ2-2 | NA | TRBV7-9 | CASSLEGAGELFF | TGTGCCAGCAGCTTAGAAGGGGCCGGGGAGCTGTTTTTT
NA | TRBJ1-2 | NA | TRBV15 | CATSITGNYGYTF | TGTGCCACCAGCATAACCGGGAACTATGGCTACACCTTC
NA | TRBJ1-6 | TRBD1 | TRBV11-2 | CASSGTGWYSPLHF | TGTGCCAGCAGCGGGACAGGATGGTATTCACCCCTCCACTTT
NA | TRBJ2-7 | NA | TRBV3-1/TRBV3-2 | CASSHHGTPDEQYF | TGTGCCAGCAGCCACCATGGGACTCCCGACGAGCAGTACTTC
NA | TRBJ1-2 | NA | TRBV5-8 | CASSLRGVYGGYTF | TGTGCCAGCAGCTTGAGGGGCGTGTACGGTGGCTACACCTTC
NA | TRBJ1-6 | TRBD1 | TRBV19 | CASNSQGAASPLHF | TGTGCCAGTAACTCACAGGGGGCGGCTTCACCCCTCCACTTT
NA | TRBJ2-7 | TRBD2 | TRBV6-2/TRBV6-3 | CASSYNGGTSAYEQYF | TGTGCCAGCAGTTATAATGGCGGGACTAGTGCCTACGAGCAGTACTTC
NA | TRBJ1-2 | TRBD1 | TRBV29-1 | CSAGQDGYTF | TGCAGCGCTGGACAGGATGGCTACACCTTC
NA | TRBJ1-2 | NA | TRBV7-2 | CASSSGGARLTVYGYTF | TGTGCCAGCAGCTCGGGGGGGGCGAGACTAACCGTCTATGGCTACACCTTC
NA | TRBJ2-5 | TRBD1 | TRBV6-2/TRBV6-3 | CASSTRTGGPLETQYF | TGTGCCAGCAGTACGCGGACAGGGGGCCCATTAGAGACCCAGTACTTC
NA | TRBJ2-7 | TRBD1 | TRBV19 | CASSYLSKDRGYSYEQYF | TGTGCCAGTAGTTATCTAAGTAAGGACAGGGGGTACTCCTACGAGCAGTACTTC
NA | TRBJ2-3 | NA | TRBV9 | CASSAGHRSTDTQYF | TGTGCCAGCAGCGCGGGACACCGGAGCACAGATACGCAGTATTTT
NA | TRBJ1-5 | TRBD1 | TRBV18 | CASSPQETGFYQPQHF | TGTGCCAGCTCACCACAGGAGACAGGGTTCTATCAGCCCCAGCATTTT
NA | TRBJ2-7 | NA | TRBV29-1 | CSVGGSSYEQYF | TGCAGCGTGGGAGGTAGCTCCTACGAGCAGTACTTC
NA | TRBJ2-5 | NA | TRBV29-1 | CSVEDLWQGGTQYF | TGCAGCGTTGAAGATTTGTGGCAGGGAGGGACCCAGTACTTC
NA | TRBJ1-2 | NA | TRBV6-5 | CASSYSGGGGGYTF | TGTGCCAGCAGTTACTCTGGGGGGGGAGGGGGCTACACCTTC
NA | TRBJ1-3 | NA | TRBV28 | CASSWTDNSGNTIYF | TGTGCCAGCAGTTGGACAGATAACTCTGGAAACACCATATATTTT
NA | TRBJ2-7 | NA | TRBV14 | CASSPTGTYEQYF | TGTGCCAGCAGCCCGACAGGAACCTACGAGCAGTACTTC
NA | TRBJ1-4 | NA | TRBV15 | CATSRAMGADGEKLFF | TGTGCCACCAGCAGGGCCATGGGGGCTGATGGTGAAAAACTGTTTTTT
NA | TRBJ1-4 | TRBD1 | TRBV5-1 | CASSIWDSSNEKLFF | TGCGCCAGCAGCATCTGGGACAGCTCCAATGAAAAACTGTTTTTT
NA | TRBJ1-2 | TRBD1 | TRBV25-1 | CASSDTGGHYGYTF | TGTGCCAGCAGTGATACAGGGGGTCACTATGGCTACACCTTC
NA | TRBJ2-3 | NA | TRBV29-1 | CSVATRERRSTDTQYF | TGCAGCGTTGCTACAAGGGAGAGGCGGAGCACAGATACGCAGTATTTT
NA | TRBJ2-1 | NA | TRBV19 | CASSINTYLSLQQFF | TGTGCCAGTAGTATTAATACATACCTCTCGCTTCAGCAGTTCTTC
NA | TRBJ1-5 | NA | TRBV4-3 | CASSPSTGNQPQHF | TGCGCCAGCAGCCCTTCGACTGGCAATCAGCCCCAGCATTTT
NA | TRBJ1-5 | NA | TRBV25-1 | CASSDREGEPQHF | TGTGCCAGCAGTGACAGGGAAGGCGAGCCCCAGCATTTT
once | TRBJ2-1 | NA | TRBV18 | CASSPDGGGPMGIF | TGTGCCAGCTCACCCGATGGCGGGGGCCCCATGGGAATCTTC
NA | TRBJ2-5 | NA | TRBV3-1/TRBV3-2 | CASSQDVISLRETQYF | TGTGCCAGCAGCCAAGATGTTATAAGCCTGAGGGAGACCCAGTACTTC
NA | TRBJ1-1 | NA | TRBV4-1 | CASSPIDRTNTEAFF | TGCGCCAGCAGCCCTATTGACAGGACAAACACTGAAGCTTTCTTT
once | TRBJ2-1 | TRBD2 | TRBV10-1 | CASSEHIPGLAGGLYEQFF | TGCGCCAGCAGTGAACATATTCCGGGACTAGCGGGAGGTCTCTATGAGCAGTTCTTC
NA | TRBJ2-1 | NA | TRBV4-1 | CASSQATLGVYNEQFF | TGCGCCAGCAGCCAAGCCACACTAGGAGTCTACAATGAGCAGTTCTTC
NA | TRBJ1-2 | TRBD1 | TRBV18 | CASSPQGAPGDGYTF | TGTGCCAGCTCACCCCAGGGGGCACCAGGGGATGGCTACACCTTC
NA | TRBJ2-1 | TRBD2 | TRBV4-1 | CASSQLGLADPYNEQFF | TGCGCCAGCAGCCAACTGGGACTAGCGGACCCCTACAATGAGCAGTTCTTC
NA | TRBJ2-1 | NA | TRBV5-8 | CASSLGGAGYNEQFF | TGTGCCAGCAGCTTGGGGGGCGCCGGGTACAATGAGCAGTTCTTC
NA | TRBJ2-2 | NA | TRBV5-1 | CASGEDTPDTGELFF | TGCGCCAGCGGAGAGGACACCCCCGACACCGGGGAGCTGTTTTTT